Listed here is a single TCR beta chain. What antigen it recognizes has not been identified. No base qualities exist here, and no much larger clone lies one base off it. Library creation used the immunoSEQ multiplex PCR assay. TCRdb mirrors the immuneACCESS table, restricted to in-frame sequences. Some clones are absent from its copies; in checked studies, under half trace to an unresolved V gene, and the reason for the others is unknown. The sample table holds about 160,000 clones, of which around 96% were seen once. The top ten clones comprise about 0.94% of the sample. This specimen belongs to a study of control samples from healthy donors and cancer patients (TCRdb year 2020). The sequencing sample was made of blood. The source is a woman in her 30s in good health.

The nucleotide sequence is given as TGTGCCAGCAGCTTCCGGACTAGCGGGAGGCTGAACGAGCAGTACTTC. Its amino acids are CASSFRTSGRLNEQYF. The rearrangement joined TRBV5-6 to TRBJ2-7; 14 central nucleotides agree with TRBD2. Ends trimmed: V by 2 bases, J by 5 bases; bases unmatched to a gene: 6. The germline V gene encodes CDR1 SGHDT and CDR2 YYEEEE. Including cysteine and phenylalanine, the CDR3 has 16 amino acids. The read is trimmed to its CDR3 DNA, 48 bases read in frame from base 1.